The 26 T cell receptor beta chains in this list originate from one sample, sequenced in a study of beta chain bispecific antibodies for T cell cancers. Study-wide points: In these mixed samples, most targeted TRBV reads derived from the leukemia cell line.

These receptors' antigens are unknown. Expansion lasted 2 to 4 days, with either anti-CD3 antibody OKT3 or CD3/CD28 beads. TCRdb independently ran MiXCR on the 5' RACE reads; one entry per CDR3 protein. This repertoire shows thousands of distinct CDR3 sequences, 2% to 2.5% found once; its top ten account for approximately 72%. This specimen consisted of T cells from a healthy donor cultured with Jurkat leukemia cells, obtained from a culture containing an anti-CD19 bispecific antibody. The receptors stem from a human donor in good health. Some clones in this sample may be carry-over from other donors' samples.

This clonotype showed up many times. The CDR3 protein is CASSLDPGNTGELFF. The CDR3 bases are TGTGCCAGCAGCTTAGATCCAGGGAACACCGGGGAGCTGTTTTTT. The chain recombines TRBV11-2 with TRBJ2-2, with D unresolved. CDR1 is SGHAT, CDR2 FQNNGV, per germline. V lost 0 bases to trimming and J lost 1 base, with 6 bases between them. The CDR3 is made up of 15 amino acids.

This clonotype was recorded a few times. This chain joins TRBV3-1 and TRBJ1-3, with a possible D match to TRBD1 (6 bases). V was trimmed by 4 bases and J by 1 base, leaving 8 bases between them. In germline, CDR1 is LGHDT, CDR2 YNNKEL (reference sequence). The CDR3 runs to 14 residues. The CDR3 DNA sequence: TGTGCCAGCAGCCCAGACAGGTCTGGAAACACCATATATTTT. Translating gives CASSPDRSGNTIYF.

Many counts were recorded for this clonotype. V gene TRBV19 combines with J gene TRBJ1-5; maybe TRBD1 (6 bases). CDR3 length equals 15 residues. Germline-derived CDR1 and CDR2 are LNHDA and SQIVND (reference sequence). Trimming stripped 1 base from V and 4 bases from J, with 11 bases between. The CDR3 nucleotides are TGTGCCAGTAGTATAGCAGGGGCTGTAAATCAGCCCCAGCATTTT. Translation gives CASSIAGAVNQPQHF.

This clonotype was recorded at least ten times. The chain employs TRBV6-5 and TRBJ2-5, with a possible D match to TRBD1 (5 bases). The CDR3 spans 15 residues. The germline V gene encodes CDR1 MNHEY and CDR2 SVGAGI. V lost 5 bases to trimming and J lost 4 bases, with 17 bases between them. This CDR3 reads CASSEKGLTGETQYF. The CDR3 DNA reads TGTGCCAGCAGTGAAAAGGGGTTAACGGGAGAGACCCAGTACTTC.

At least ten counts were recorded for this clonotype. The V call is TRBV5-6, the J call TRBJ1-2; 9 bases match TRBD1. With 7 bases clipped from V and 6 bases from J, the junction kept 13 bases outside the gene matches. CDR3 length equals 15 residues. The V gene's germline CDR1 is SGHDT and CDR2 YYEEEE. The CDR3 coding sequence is TGTGCCAGCCTGTTTGGGACAGGGTGGTCGGATGGCTACACCTTC. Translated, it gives CASLFGTGWSDGYTF.

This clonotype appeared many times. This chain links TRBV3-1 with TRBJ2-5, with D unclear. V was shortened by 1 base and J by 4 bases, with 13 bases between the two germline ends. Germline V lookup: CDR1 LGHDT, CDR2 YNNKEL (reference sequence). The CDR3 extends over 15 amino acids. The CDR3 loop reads CASSQVDSIGETQYF. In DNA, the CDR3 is TGTGCCAGCAGCCAAGTCGACTCGATCGGAGAGACCCAGTACTTC.

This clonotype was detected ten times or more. DNA of the CDR3: TGCGCCAGCAGCTTGGAAGCATCTCTTGGCTACACCTTC. It codes for CASSLEASLGYTF. This sequence joins TRBV5-1 and TRBJ1-2; D is ambiguous. CDR3 length: 13 residues. V lost 0 bases and J 7 bases, leaving 10 bases between the germline ends. In germline, CDR1 is SGHRS, CDR2 YFSETQ.

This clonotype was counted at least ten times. The CDR3 reads CAISDGSTSTDTQYF. DNA of the CDR3: TGTGCCATCAGTGACGGATCTACTAGCACAGATACGCAGTATTTT. This chain connects TRBV10-3 to TRBJ2-3; D gene unclear. This CDR3 is 15 amino acids long. Germline values: CDR1 ENHRY, CDR2 SYGVKD. Trimming cost V 3 bases and J 0 bases, with 10 bases left between them.

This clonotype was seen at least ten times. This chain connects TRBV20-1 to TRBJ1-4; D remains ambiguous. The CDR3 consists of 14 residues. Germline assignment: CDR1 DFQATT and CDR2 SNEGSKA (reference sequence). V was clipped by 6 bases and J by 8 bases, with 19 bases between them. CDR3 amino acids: CSAAPEGGGEKLFF. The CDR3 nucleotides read TGCAGTGCCGCCCCCGAGGGCGGTGGGGAAAAACTGTTTTTT.

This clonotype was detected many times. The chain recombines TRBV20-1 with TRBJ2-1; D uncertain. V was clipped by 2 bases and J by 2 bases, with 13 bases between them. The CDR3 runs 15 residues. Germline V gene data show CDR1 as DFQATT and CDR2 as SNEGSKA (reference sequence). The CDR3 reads CSARRSRIAYNEQFF. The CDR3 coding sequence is TGCAGTGCTAGAAGGTCACGGATTGCCTACAATGAGCAGTTCTTC.

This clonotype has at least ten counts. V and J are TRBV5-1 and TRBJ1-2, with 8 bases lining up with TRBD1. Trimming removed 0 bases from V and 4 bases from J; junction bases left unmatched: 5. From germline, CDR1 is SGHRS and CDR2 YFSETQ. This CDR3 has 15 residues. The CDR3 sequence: CASSLADRVIYGYTF. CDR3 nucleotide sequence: TGCGCCAGCAGCTTGGCGGACAGGGTAATCTATGGCTACACCTTC. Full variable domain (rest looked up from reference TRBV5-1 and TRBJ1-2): KAGVTQTPRYLIKTRGQQVTLSCSPISGHRSVSWYQQTPGQGLQFLFEYFSETQRNKGNFPGRFSGRQFSNSRSEMNVSTLELGDSALYLCASSLADRVIYGYTFGSGTRLTVV.

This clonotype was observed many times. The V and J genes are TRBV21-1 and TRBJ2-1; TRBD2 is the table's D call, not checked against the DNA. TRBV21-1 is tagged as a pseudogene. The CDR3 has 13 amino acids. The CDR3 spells CAIPGLPWNEQFF. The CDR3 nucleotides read TGTGCCATTCCGGGACTACCATGGAATGAGCAGTTCTTC.

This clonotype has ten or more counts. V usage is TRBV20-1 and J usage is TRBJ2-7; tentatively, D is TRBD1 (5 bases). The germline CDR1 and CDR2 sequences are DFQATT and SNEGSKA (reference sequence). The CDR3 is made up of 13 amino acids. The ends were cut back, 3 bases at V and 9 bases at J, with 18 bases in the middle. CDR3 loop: CSARETVPTGQYF. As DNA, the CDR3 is TGCAGTGCTAGGGAGACAGTGCCTACGGGGCAGTACTTC.

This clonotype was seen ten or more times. This CDR3 is CASSLAGGELFF. The DNA of the CDR3 is TGTGCCAGCAGCTTAGCAGGCGGGGAGCTGTTTTTT. This chain joins TRBV11-2 and TRBJ2-2; D remains ambiguous. V was cut by 1 base and J by 7 bases, with 4 bases left in between. This CDR3 spans 12 amino acids. Per germline, CDR1 SGHAT and CDR2 FQNNGV.

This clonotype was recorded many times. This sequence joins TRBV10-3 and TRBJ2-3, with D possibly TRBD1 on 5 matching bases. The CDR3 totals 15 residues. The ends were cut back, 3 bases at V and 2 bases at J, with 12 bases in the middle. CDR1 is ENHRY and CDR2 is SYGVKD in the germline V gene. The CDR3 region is CAISDPQTATDTQYF. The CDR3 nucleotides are TGTGCCATCAGTGACCCTCAGACAGCCACAGATACGCAGTATTTT.

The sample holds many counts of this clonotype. Written as DNA, the CDR3 is TGTGCCAGCAGCTCCTGGTGGGAGACCCAGTACTTC. It specifies CASSSWWETQYF. This rearrangement joins TRBV2 to TRBJ2-5; D unresolved. Germline CDR1 SNHLY, CDR2 FYNNEI. The V end was cut by 6 bases, the J end by 5 bases, with 10 bases between. The CDR3 contains 12 residues.

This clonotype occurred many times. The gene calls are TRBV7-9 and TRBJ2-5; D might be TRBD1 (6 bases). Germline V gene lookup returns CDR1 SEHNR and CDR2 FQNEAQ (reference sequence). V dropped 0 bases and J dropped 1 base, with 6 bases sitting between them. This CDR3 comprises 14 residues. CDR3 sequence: CASSLAGAQETQYF. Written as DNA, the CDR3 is TGTGCCAGCAGCTTAGCGGGGGCCCAAGAGACCCAGTACTTC.

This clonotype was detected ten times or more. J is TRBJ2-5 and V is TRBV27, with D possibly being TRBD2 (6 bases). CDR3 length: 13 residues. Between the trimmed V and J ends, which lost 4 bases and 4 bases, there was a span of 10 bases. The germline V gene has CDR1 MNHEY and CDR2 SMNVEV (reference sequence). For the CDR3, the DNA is TGTGCCAGCAGTTCCCGGGACTCAGAGACCCAGTACTTC. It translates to CASSSRDSETQYF.

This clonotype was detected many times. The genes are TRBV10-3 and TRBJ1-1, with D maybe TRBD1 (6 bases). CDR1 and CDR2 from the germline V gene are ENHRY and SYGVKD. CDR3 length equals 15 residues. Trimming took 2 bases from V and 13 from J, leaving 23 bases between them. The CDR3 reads CAISEPRSGTRIVFF. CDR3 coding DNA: TGTGCCATCAGTGAGCCACGATCCGGGACACGGATCGTTTTCTTT.

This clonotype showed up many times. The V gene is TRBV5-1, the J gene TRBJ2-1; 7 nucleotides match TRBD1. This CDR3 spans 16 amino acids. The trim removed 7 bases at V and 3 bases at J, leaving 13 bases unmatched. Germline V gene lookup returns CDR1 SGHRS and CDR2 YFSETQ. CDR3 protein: CASSPIPGTDYNEQFF. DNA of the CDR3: TGCGCCAGCTCACCCATCCCCGGGACAGACTACAATGAGCAGTTCTTC.

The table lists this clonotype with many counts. Here the CDR3 DNA reads TGTGCCAGCAGTTTTGGGTCTTACTATGGCTACACCTTC. Translating it yields CASSFGSYYGYTF. The rearrangement joins TRBV27 to TRBJ1-2; no definite D call. The V end lost 3 bases, the J end lost 3 bases, and 8 bases lay between the germline ends. The CDR3 is 13 residues long. Per germline, CDR1 MNHEY and CDR2 SMNVEV (reference sequence).

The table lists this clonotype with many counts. The CDR3 DNA reads TGTGCCAGCAGTGACCCCATCGACTACGAACAGGGGGCAGCCAAAAACATTCAGTACTTC. Translated: CASSDPIDYEQGAAKNIQYF. The chain is built from TRBV6-4 and TRBJ2-4; 9 bases map to TRBD1. From germline, CDR1 is MRHNA and CDR2 SNTAGT. The CDR3 has 20 residues. The J segment lost 0 bases and the V segment lost 2 bases, leaving 14 bases of the junction unmatched.

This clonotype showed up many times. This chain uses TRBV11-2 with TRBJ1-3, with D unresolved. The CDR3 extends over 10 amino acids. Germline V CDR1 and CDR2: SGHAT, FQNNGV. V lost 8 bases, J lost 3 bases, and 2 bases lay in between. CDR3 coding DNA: TGTGCCAGCGGTGGAAACACCATATATTTT. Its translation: CASGGNTIYF.

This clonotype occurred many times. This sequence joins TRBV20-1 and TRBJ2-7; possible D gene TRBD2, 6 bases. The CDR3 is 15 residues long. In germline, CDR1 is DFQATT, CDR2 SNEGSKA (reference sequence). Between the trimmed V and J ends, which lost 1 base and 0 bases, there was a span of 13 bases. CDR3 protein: CSARGRGASSYEQYF. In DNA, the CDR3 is TGCAGTGCTAGAGGCCGCGGGGCCAGCTCCTACGAGCAGTACTTC.

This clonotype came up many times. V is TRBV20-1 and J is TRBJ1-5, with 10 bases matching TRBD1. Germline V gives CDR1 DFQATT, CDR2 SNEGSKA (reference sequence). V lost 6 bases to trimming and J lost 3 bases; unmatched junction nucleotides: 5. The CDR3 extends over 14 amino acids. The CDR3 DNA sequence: TGCAGTGCCCGGGACAGGGGCTACAATCAGCCCCAGCATTTT. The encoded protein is CSARDRGYNQPQHF.

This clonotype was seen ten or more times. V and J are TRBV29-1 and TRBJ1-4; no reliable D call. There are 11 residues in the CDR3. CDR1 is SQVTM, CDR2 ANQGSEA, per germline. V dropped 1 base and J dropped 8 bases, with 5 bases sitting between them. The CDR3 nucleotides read TGCAGCGTTGAAGCGAAGGAAAAACTGTTTTTT. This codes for CSVEAKEKLFF.